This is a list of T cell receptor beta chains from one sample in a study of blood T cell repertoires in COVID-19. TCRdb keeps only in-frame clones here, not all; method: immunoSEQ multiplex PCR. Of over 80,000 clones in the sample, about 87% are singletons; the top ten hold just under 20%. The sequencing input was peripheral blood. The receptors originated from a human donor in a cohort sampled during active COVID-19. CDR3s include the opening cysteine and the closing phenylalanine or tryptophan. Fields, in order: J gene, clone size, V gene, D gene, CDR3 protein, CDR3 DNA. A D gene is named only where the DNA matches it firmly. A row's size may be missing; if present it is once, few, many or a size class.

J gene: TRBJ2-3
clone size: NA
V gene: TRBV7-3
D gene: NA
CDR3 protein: CASSFTQFPDTQYF
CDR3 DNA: TGTGCCAGCAGCTTTACCCAGTTTCCAGATACGCAGTATTTT

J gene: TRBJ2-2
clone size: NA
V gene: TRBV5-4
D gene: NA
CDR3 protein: CASSLTGRITGELFF
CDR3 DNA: TGTGCCAGCAGCTTGACCGGGAGAATCACCGGGGAGCTGTTTTTT

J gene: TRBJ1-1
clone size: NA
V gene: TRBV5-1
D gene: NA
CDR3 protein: CASRSLVMNTEAFF
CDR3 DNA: TGCGCCAGCAGGAGTCTCGTCATGAACACTGAAGCTTTCTTT

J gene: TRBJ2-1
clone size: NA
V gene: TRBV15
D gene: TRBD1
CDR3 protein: CATKVGTGRNEQFF
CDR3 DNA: TGTGCCACCAAAGTCGGGACAGGGAGGAATGAGCAGTTCTTC

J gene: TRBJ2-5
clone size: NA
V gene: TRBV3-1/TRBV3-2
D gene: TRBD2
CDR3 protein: CASSQVFGSGDQYF
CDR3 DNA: TGTGCCAGCAGCCAAGTCTTCGGGAGCGGGGACCAGTACTTC

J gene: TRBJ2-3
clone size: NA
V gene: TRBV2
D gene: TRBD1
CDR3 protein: CASSHTLQGAHTDTQYF
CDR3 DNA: TGTGCCAGCAGCCATACCTTACAGGGGGCGCACACAGATACGCAGTATTTT

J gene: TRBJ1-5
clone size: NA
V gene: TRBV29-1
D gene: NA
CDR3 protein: CSVGDTYNQPQHF
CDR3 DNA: TGCAGCGTTGGAGACACATACAATCAGCCCCAGCATTTT

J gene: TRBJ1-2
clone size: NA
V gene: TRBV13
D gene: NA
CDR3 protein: CASSLVGLQGGYTF
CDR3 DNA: TGTGCCAGCAGCTTAGTTGGTCTGCAGGGTGGCTACACCTTC

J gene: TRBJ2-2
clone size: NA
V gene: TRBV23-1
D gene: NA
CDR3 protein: CASSQAFSGPNTGELFF
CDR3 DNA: TGCGCCAGCAGTCAAGCGTTTAGCGGACCGAACACCGGGGAGCTGTTTTTT

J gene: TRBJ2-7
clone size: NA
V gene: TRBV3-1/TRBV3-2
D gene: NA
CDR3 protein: CASTTWAPAAEQYF
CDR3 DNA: TGTGCCAGCACCACCTGGGCCCCGGCAGCCGAGCAGTACTTC

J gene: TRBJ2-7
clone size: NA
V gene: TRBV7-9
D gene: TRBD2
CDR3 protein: CASSFGLADSYEQYF
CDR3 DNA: TGTGCCAGCAGCTTCGGACTAGCGGATTCCTACGAGCAGTACTTC

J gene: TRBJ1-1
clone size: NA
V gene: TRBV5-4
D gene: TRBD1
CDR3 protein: CASSHTGGGTEAFF
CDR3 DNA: TGTGCCAGCAGCCATACAGGGGGGGGCACTGAAGCTTTCTTT

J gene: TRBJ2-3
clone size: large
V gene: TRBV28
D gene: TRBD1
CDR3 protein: CASGTDASSTDTQYF
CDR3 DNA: TGTGCCAGCGGGACAGACGCCTCTAGCACAGATACGCAGTATTTT

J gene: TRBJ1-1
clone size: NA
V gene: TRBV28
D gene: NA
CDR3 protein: CASSLGGRGNTEAFF
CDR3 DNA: TGTGCCAGCAGTTTAGGTGGGAGGGGTAACACTGAAGCTTTCTTT

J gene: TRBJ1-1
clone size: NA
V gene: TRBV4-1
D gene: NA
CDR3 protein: CASSLRGPNTEAFF
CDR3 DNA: TGCGCCAGCAGCCTGCGGGGGCCGAACACTGAAGCTTTCTTT

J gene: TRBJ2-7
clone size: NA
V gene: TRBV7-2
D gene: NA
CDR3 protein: CASSLVSLSYEQYF
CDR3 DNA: TGTGCCAGCAGCTTAGTCAGTCTCTCCTACGAGCAGTACTTC

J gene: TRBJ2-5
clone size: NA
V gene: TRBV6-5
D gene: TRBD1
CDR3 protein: CASRYPGGQETQYF
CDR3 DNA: TGTGCCAGCAGATACCCAGGGGGCCAAGAGACCCAGTACTTC

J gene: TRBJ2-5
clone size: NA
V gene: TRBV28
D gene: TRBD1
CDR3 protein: CASTETGGLQTQYF
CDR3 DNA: TGTGCCAGCACCGAGACAGGGGGCTTGCAGACCCAGTACTTC

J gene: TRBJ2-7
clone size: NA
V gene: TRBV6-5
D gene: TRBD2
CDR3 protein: CASSSQAGAYEQYF
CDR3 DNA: TGTGCCAGCAGTTCCCAAGCGGGAGCCTACGAGCAGTACTTC

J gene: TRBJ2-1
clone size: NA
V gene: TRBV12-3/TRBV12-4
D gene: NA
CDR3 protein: CASTQGYNEQFF
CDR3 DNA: TGTGCCAGCACTCAGGGTTACAATGAGCAGTTCTTC

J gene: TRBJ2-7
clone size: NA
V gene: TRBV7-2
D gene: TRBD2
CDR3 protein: CASLWTSGNYEQYF
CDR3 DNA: TGTGCCAGCCTGTGGACTAGCGGGAACTACGAGCAGTACTTC

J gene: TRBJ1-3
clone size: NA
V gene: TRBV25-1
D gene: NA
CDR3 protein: CASSDLRGPFSGNTIYF
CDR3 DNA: TGTGCCAGCAGTGATCTCAGGGGTCCTTTCTCTGGAAACACCATATATTTT

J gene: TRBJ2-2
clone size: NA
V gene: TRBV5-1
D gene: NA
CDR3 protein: CASSLPRDGGELFF
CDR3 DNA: TGCGCCAGCAGCCTACCCAGGGATGGCGGGGAGCTGTTTTTT

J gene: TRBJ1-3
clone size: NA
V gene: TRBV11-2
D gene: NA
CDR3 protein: CASTGQISGNTIYF
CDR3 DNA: TGTGCCAGCACCGGACAAATCTCTGGAAACACCATATATTTT

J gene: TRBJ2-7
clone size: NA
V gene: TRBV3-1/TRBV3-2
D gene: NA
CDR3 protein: CASSQRVGGGEQYF
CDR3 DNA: TGTGCCAGCAGCCAGAGGGTGGGGGGAGGCGAGCAGTACTTC

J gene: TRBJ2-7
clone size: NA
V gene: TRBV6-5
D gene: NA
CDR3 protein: CASSYIGQNTYEQYF
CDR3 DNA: TGTGCCAGCAGTTACATCGGACAGAACACCTACGAGCAGTACTTC

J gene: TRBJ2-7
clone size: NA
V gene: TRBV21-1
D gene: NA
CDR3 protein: CASSKEGGSCEQYF
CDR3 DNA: TGTGCCAGCAGCAAAGAGGGGGGGTCCTGCGAGCAGTACTTC

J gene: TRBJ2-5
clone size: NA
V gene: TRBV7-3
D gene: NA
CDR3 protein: CASSSKGERSQETQYF
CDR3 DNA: TGTGCCAGCAGCTCAAAGGGGGAACGTTCACAAGAGACCCAGTACTTC

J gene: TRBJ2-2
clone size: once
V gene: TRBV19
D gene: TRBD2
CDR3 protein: CASSPGLALVRDTGELFF
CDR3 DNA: TGTGCCAGTTCGCCGGGACTAGCGCTCGTTAGGGACACCGGGGAGCTGTTTTTT

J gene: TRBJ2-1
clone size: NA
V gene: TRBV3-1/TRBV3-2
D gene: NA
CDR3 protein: CASSQEVQGSGQFF
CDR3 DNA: TGTGCCAGCAGCCAAGAGGTCCAGGGGTCGGGTCAGTTCTTC

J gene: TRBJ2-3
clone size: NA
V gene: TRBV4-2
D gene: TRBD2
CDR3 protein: CASSQKTSGSTDTQYF
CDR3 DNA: TGTGCCAGCAGCCAGAAGACTAGCGGAAGCACAGATACGCAGTATTTT

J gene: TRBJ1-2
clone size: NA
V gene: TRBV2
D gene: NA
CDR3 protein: CASSESQLEYSYTF
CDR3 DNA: TGTGCCAGCAGTGAATCACAGCTTGAATATAGCTACACCTTC

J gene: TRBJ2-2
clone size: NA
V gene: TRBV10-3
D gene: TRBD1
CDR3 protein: CAISDLLRTGAGTGELFF
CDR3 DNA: TGTGCCATCAGTGACCTTTTGCGGACAGGGGCCGGCACCGGGGAGCTGTTTTTT

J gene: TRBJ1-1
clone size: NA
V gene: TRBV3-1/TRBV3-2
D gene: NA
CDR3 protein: CASSVGGVRTTEAFF
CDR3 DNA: TGTGCCAGCAGCGTAGGAGGAGTCCGGACCACTGAAGCTTTCTTT

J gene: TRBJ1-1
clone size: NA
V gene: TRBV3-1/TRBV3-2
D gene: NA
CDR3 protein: CASSLASYMNTEAFF
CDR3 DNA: TGTGCCAGCAGCCTGGCTAGTTACATGAACACTGAAGCTTTCTTT

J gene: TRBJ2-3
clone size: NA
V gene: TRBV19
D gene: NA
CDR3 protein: CASSIAGGTGDTQYF
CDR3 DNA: TGTGCCAGTAGTATAGCGGGCGGGACTGGGGATACGCAGTATTTT

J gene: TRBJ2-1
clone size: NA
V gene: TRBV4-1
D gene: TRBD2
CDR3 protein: CASSHPPGLAGESNEQFF
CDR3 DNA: TGCGCCAGCAGCCACCCCCCGGGACTAGCGGGAGAGTCGAATGAGCAGTTCTTC

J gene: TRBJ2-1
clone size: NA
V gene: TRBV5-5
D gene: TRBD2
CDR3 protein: CASSLAGTSGNNEQFF
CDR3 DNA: TGTGCCAGCAGCTTGGCCGGGACTAGCGGGAACAATGAGCAGTTCTTC

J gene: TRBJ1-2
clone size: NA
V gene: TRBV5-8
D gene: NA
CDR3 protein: CASYTGTFYGYTF
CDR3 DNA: TGTGCCAGCTACACCGGGACATTCTATGGCTACACCTTC

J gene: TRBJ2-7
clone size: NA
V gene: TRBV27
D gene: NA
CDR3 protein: CASSLGQEGTYEQYF
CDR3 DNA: TGTGCCAGCAGTTTAGGGCAGGAGGGAACTTACGAGCAGTACTTC

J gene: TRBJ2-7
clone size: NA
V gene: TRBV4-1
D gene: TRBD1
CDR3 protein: CASSRRRQGIDDEQYF
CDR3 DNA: TGCGCCAGCAGCCGCAGACGACAGGGGATCGACGACGAGCAGTACTTC

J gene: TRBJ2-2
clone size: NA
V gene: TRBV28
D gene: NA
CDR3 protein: CASSQGPGELFF
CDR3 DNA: TGTGCCAGCAGCCAGGGTCCCGGGGAGCTGTTTTTT

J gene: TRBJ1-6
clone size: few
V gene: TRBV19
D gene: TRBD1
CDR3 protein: CASSNLGTGGESPLHF
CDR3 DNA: TGTGCCAGTAGTAACCTCGGGACAGGGGGAGAATCACCCCTCCACTTT

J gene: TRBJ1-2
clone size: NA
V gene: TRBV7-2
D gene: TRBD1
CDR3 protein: CASSFTPYRGEWYGYTF
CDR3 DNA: TGTGCCAGCAGCTTTACGCCCTACAGGGGAGAATGGTATGGCTACACCTTC

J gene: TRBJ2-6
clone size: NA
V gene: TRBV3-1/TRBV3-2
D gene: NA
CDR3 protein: CASSQDSSGANVLTF
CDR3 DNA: TGTGCCAGCAGCCAAGATAGTTCTGGGGCCAACGTCCTGACTTTC

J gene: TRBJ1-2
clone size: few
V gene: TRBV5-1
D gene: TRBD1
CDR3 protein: CASSPGTAQNYGYTF
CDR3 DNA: TGCGCCAGCAGCCCAGGGACAGCCCAAAACTATGGCTACACCTTC

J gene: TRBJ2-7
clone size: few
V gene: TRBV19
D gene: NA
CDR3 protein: CASTDSLGYEQYF
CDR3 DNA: TGTGCCAGTACTGACAGTCTTGGGTACGAGCAGTACTTC

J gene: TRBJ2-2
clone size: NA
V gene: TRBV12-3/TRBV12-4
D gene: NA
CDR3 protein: CATSRLGELFF
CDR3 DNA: TGTGCCACCTCCAGGCTTGGGGAGCTGTTTTTT

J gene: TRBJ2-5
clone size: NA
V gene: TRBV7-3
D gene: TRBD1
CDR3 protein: CASSLTGQGITYQETQYF
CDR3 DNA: TGTGCCAGCAGCTTAACCGGACAGGGGATTACATACCAAGAGACCCAGTACTTC

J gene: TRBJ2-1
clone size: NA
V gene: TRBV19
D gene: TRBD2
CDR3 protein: CASSPRLAGWQFF
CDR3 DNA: TGTGCCAGTAGTCCCCGCCTAGCGGGATGGCAGTTCTTC

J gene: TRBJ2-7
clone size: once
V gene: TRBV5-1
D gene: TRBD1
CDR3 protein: CASRLGQGASYEQYF
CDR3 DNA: TGCGCCAGCCGGCTAGGACAGGGGGCTTCCTACGAGCAGTACTTC

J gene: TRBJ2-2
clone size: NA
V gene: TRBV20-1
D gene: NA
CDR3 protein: CSASPGTSAAGELFF
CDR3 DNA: TGCAGTGCTAGTCCCGGGACATCGGCGGCCGGGGAGCTGTTTTTT

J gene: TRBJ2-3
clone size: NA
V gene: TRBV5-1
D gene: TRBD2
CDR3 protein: CASSWSGTTDTQYF
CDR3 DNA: TGCGCCAGCAGCTGGAGCGGGACCACAGATACGCAGTATTTT

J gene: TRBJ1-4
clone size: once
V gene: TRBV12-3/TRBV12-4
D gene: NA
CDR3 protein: CASTGTLGEKLFF
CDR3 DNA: TGTGCCAGCACCGGGACTTTAGGGGAGAAACTGTTTTTT

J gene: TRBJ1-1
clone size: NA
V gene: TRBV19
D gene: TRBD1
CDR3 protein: CASSTTGGTEAFF
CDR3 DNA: TGTGCCAGTAGTACGACAGGGGGAACTGAAGCTTTCTTT

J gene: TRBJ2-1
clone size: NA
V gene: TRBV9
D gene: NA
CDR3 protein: CASSVGALNSYNEQFF
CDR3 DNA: TGTGCCAGCAGCGTAGGAGCGCTCAACTCCTACAATGAGCAGTTCTTC

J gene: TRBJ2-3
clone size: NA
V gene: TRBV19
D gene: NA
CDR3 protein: CASSRDVRTQYF
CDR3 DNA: TGTGCCAGTAGTCGTGATGTGCGTACGCAGTATTTT